This T cell receptor (beta chain) was obtained from a study of patients and donors after allogeneic stem cell transplantation. This clonotype was observed many times. TCRdb passed the RT-PCR reads through MiXCR, listing each CDR3 protein once. The sample lists roughly 940,000 distinct CDR3 sequences, around 17% occurring once. Germline V gene lookup returns CDR1 SGHRS and CDR2 YFSETQ. J lost 3 bases, V lost 4 bases, and 12 bases had no gene match. There are 16 residues in the CDR3. What was sequenced was blood, either unsorted or a sorted T cell fraction (not recorded which). The sequence was collected from a human donor who was either an allogeneic HSCT recipient or a stem cell or donor lymphocyte infusion donor (not recorded which). It is not recorded whose cells these are; they may come from a transplant donor. The rearrangement uses TRBV5-1 and TRBJ1-1; 7 nucleotides line up with TRBD1. Here the CDR3 reads CASSPRTGARDTEAFF. The CDR3 coding sequence is TGCGCCAGCAGCCCCCGGACAGGAGCCAGGGACACTGAAGCTTTCTTT. Using reference TRBV5-1 and TRBJ1-1 for the parts outside the CDR3, the full variable domain is KAGVTQTPRYLIKTRGQQVTLSCSPISGHRSVSWYQQTPGQGLQFLFEYFSETQRNKGNFPGRFSGRQFSNSRSEMNVSTLELGDSALYLCASSPRTGARDTEAFFGQGTRLTVV.